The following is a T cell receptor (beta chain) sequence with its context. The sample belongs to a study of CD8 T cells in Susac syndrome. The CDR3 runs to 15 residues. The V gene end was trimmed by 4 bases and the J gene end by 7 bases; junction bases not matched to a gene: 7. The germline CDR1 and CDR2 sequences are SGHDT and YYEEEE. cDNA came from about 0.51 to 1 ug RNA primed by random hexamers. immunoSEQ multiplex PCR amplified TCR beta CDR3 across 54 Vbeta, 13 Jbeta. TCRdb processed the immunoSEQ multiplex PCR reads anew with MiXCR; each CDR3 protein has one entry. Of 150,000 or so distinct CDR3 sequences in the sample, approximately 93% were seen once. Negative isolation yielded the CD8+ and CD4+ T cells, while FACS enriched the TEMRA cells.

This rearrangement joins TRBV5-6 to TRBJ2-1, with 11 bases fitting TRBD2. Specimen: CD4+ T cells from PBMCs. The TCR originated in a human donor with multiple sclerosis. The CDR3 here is CASSPPPSGGNEQFF. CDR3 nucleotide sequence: TGTGCCAGCAGCCCCCCGCCTAGCGGGGGGAATGAGCAGTTCTTC.